This T cell receptor (beta chain) came from a study of identical twins. Points from the study as a whole: Instead of following the same donors, the conclusions were based on cross-sectional statistical analysis. Modeled out-of-frame TCR alpha sharing in monozygotic twins fell below observed levels.

This clonotype was recorded many times. The antigen is not known. From the 5' RACE reads, TCRdb called clonotypes with MiXCR, one entry per CDR3 protein. The sample lists about 660,000 distinct CDR3 sequences, around 8.6% occurring once. The CDR3 is 13 amino acids. Germline V gene sequence: CDR1 MNHNS, CDR2 SASEGT. The V and J ends lost 6 bases and 4 bases respectively, with 9 bases between them. This sample also appeared in a second study, on yellow fever vaccine responses in identical twins.

The V call is TRBV6-1, the J call TRBJ2-2; D may correspond to TRBD1 or TRBD2 (6 bases each). The sample taken for sequencing was PBMCs. The TCR originated in a woman under 30 in good health. The CDR3: CASRRGATGELFF. CDR3 nucleotide sequence: TGTGCCAGCAGGAGGGGGGCCACCGGGGAGCTGTTTTTT.